This note documents a single T cell receptor beta chain sequence. The CDR3 runs to 18 residues. Trimming removed 6 bases from V and 1 base from J; junction bases left unmatched: 12. Germline CDR1 is LNHDA and CDR2 is SQIVND (reference sequence). These data come from a study of blood T cell repertoires in COVID-19. Authors' analysis steps: The authors estimated nucleated cell counts from reference gene primer amplification. Measured with immunoSEQ multiplex PCR; TCRdb has only the in-frame clones, and not every one. The V and J calls and clone size are taken from that table; D and trimming were inferred from the DNA. The sample lists 46,000 or so clones, 80% to 90% seen once, with about a third in the top ten.

The J gene is TRBJ2-5, the V gene TRBV19; 12 positions agree with TRBD2. The source is an elderly woman with COVID-19, enrolled during active disease. The sample comprised peripheral blood. The CDR3 spells CASRPSGRAMRGQETQYF. The CDR3, as DNA: TGTGCCAGTAGGCCTAGCGGGAGGGCCATGAGGGGCCAAGAGACCCAGTACTTC.